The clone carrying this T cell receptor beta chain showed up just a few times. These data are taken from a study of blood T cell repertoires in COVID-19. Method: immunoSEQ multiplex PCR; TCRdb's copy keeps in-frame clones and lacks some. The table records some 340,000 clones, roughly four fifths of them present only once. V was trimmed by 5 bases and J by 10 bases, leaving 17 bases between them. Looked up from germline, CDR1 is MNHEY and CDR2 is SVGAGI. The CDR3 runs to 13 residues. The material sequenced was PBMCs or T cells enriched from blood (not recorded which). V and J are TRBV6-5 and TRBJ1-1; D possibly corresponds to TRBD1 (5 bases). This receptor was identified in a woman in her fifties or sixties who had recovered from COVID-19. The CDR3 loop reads CASSPDSKSSAFF. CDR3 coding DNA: TGTGCCAGCAGTCCCGACAGTAAGAGCTCAGCTTTCTTT.